The rows below give T cell receptor beta chains drawn from one sample of a study of PD-1 blockade in mismatch repair-deficient tumors. Some clones are missing from TCRdb's copy, which holds only in-frame ones; the method was immunoSEQ multiplex PCR. The table includes around 50,000 clones, roughly 75% detected once. The sequenced sample was peripheral blood, obtained 4 weeks after starting pembrolizumab. The receptor source for this set is an adult with mismatch repair-deficient cancer. CDR3s include the opening cysteine and the closing phenylalanine or tryptophan. Fields, in order: J gene, V gene, clone size, D gene, CDR3 protein, CDR3 DNA. D genes are given only for firm matches. Some rows have no size entry. The others give once, few or many, or a class for an expanded clone.

J gene: TRBJ1-2; V gene: TRBV7-8; clone size: few; D gene: .; CDR3 protein: CASSLDRSIYGYTF; CDR3 DNA: TGTGCCAGCAGCTTAGACAGGTCCATCTATGGCTACACCTTC
J gene: TRBJ1-3; V gene: TRBV11-3; clone size: many; D gene: .; CDR3 protein: CASSHPRARSSGNTIYF; CDR3 DNA: TGTGCCAGCAGCCACCCTCGGGCGCGGAGCTCTGGAAACACCATATATTTT
J gene: TRBJ1-1; V gene: TRBV2; clone size: .; D gene: .; CDR3 protein: CASLARGDLNTEAFF; CDR3 DNA: TGTGCCAGCTTGGCAAGGGGAGACCTTAACACTGAAGCTTTCTTT
J gene: TRBJ2-7; V gene: TRBV11-3; clone size: few; D gene: .; CDR3 protein: CASSLRAGSGEQYF; CDR3 DNA: TGTGCCAGCAGCTTGCGCGCCGGGAGTGGGGAGCAGTACTTC
J gene: TRBJ2-7; V gene: TRBV6-1; clone size: .; D gene: .; CDR3 protein: CASTSSYEQYF; CDR3 DNA: TGTGCCAGCACCTCCTCCTACGAGCAGTACTTC
J gene: TRBJ1-4; V gene: TRBV27; clone size: .; D gene: TRBD1; CDR3 protein: CASSFSGQGGEKLFF; CDR3 DNA: TGTGCCAGCAGTTTCTCGGGACAGGGGGGTGAAAAACTGTTTTTT
J gene: TRBJ1-3; V gene: TRBV29-1; clone size: .; D gene: .; CDR3 protein: CSVVRDSGNTIYF; CDR3 DNA: TGCAGCGTTGTCAGGGACTCTGGAAACACCATATATTTT
J gene: TRBJ2-6; V gene: TRBV11-2; clone size: .; D gene: .; CDR3 protein: CASSLARSGANVLTF; CDR3 DNA: TGTGCCAGCAGCTTAGCTCGCTCTGGGGCCAACGTCCTGACTTTC
J gene: TRBJ2-1; V gene: TRBV7-2; clone size: .; D gene: .; CDR3 protein: CASNLKHNEQFF; CDR3 DNA: TGTGCCAGCAACTTAAAACACAATGAGCAGTTCTTC
J gene: TRBJ2-7; V gene: TRBV4-2; clone size: .; D gene: .; CDR3 protein: CASSQEDSGSYEQYF; CDR3 DNA: TGTGCCAGCAGCCAAGAAGATAGCGGCTCCTACGAGCAGTACTTC
J gene: TRBJ1-2; V gene: TRBV6-6; clone size: .; D gene: .; CDR3 protein: CASSKGSGYTF; CDR3 DNA: TGTGCCAGCAGCAAGGGTAGTGGCTACACCTTC
J gene: TRBJ1-1; V gene: TRBV28; clone size: .; D gene: .; CDR3 protein: CASSLHSEAFF; CDR3 DNA: TGTGCCAGCAGTTTACACAGTGAAGCTTTCTTT
J gene: TRBJ2-3; V gene: TRBV11-3; clone size: .; D gene: .; CDR3 protein: CASSLTAGVAADTQYF; CDR3 DNA: TGTGCCAGCAGCTTAACAGCGGGCGTAGCGGCAGATACGCAGTATTTT
J gene: TRBJ2-2; V gene: TRBV18; clone size: .; D gene: TRBD2; CDR3 protein: CASSPGTSDSRAGELFF; CDR3 DNA: TGTGCCAGCTCTCCCGGGACTAGCGACTCTCGGGCCGGGGAGCTGTTTTTT
J gene: TRBJ2-3; V gene: TRBV21-1; clone size: .; D gene: .; CDR3 protein: CASSGQGAGACTDTQYF; CDR3 DNA: TGTGCCAGCAGCGGCCAAGGGGCGGGGGCCTGCACAGATACGCAGTATTTT
J gene: TRBJ1-1; V gene: TRBV2; clone size: .; D gene: .; CDR3 protein: CASSGEEDTEAFF; CDR3 DNA: TGTGCCAGCAGTGGGGAGGAGGACACTGAAGCTTTCTTT
J gene: TRBJ1-5; V gene: TRBV11-2; clone size: .; D gene: .; CDR3 protein: CASSRGSGDQPQHF; CDR3 DNA: TGTGCCAGCAGCCGGGGGTCCGGGGATCAGCCCCAGCATTTT
J gene: TRBJ2-7; V gene: TRBV28; clone size: .; D gene: TRBD1; CDR3 protein: CASTMGTGRSLRGQYF; CDR3 DNA: TGTGCCAGCACCATGGGGACAGGGCGCTCTCTACGAGGACAGTACTTC
J gene: TRBJ2-1; V gene: TRBV6-4; clone size: .; D gene: TRBD2; CDR3 protein: CASSQTSGAYNEQFF; CDR3 DNA: TGTGCCAGCAGTCAGACTAGCGGGGCCTACAATGAGCAGTTCTTC
J gene: TRBJ2-3; V gene: TRBV5-4; clone size: .; D gene: TRBD2; CDR3 protein: CASSTGTSSTDTQYF; CDR3 DNA: TGTGCCAGCAGCACAGGGACTAGCAGCACAGATACGCAGTATTTT
J gene: TRBJ1-5; V gene: TRBV6-1; clone size: .; D gene: .; CDR3 protein: CASNINSNQPQHF; CDR3 DNA: TGTGCCAGCAATATCAATAGCAATCAGCCCCAGCATTTT
J gene: TRBJ2-1; V gene: TRBV5-6; clone size: .; D gene: TRBD2; CDR3 protein: CASSRTSRDEQFF; CDR3 DNA: TGTGCCAGCAGCCGGACTAGTCGCGATGAGCAGTTCTTC
J gene: TRBJ1-1; V gene: TRBV29-1; clone size: .; D gene: .; CDR3 protein: CSVEDTAVNTEAFF; CDR3 DNA: TGCAGCGTTGAAGATACGGCGGTGAACACTGAAGCTTTCTTT
J gene: TRBJ2-7; V gene: TRBV6-5; clone size: .; D gene: TRBD2; CDR3 protein: CASSNKAGGGHEQYF; CDR3 DNA: TGTGCCAGCAGTAATAAAGCGGGAGGAGGCCACGAGCAGTACTTC
J gene: TRBJ1-4; V gene: TRBV19; clone size: .; D gene: .; CDR3 protein: CASSTRTEGVYNEKLFF; CDR3 DNA: TGTGCCAGTAGTACCCGGACGGAAGGAGTCTATAATGAAAAACTGTTTTTT
J gene: TRBJ2-1; V gene: TRBV27; clone size: medium-sized; D gene: TRBD2; CDR3 protein: CASSSPGLVNNEQFF; CDR3 DNA: TGTGCCAGCAGTTCCCCGGGACTAGTTAACAATGAGCAGTTCTTC
J gene: TRBJ1-2; V gene: TRBV6-5; clone size: once; D gene: .; CDR3 protein: CASRQGPLYGYTF; CDR3 DNA: TGTGCCAGCAGACAGGGTCCCCTCTATGGCTACACCTTC
J gene: TRBJ1-1; V gene: TRBV18; clone size: .; D gene: TRBD1; CDR3 protein: CASSPRQGGTEAFF; CDR3 DNA: TGTGCCAGCTCACCGAGACAGGGGGGAACTGAAGCTTTCTTT
J gene: TRBJ2-4; V gene: TRBV4-1; clone size: .; D gene: TRBD2; CDR3 protein: CASSQVGTIAKNIQYF; CDR3 DNA: TGCGCCAGCAGCCAAGTCGGGACTATAGCCAAAAACATTCAGTACTTC
J gene: TRBJ2-1; V gene: TRBV28; clone size: .; D gene: .; CDR3 protein: CASTLTGLPDNEQFF; CDR3 DNA: TGTGCCAGCACCTTGACGGGGTTACCAGACAATGAGCAGTTCTTC
J gene: TRBJ1-2; V gene: TRBV7-9; clone size: once; D gene: .; CDR3 protein: CASSPQGWDGYTF; CDR3 DNA: TGTGCCAGCAGCCCGCAGGGGTGGGATGGCTACACCTTC
J gene: TRBJ1-5; V gene: TRBV7-2; clone size: few; D gene: .; CDR3 protein: CASSPDYYSNQPQHF; CDR3 DNA: TGTGCCAGCAGCCCGGACTATTATAGCAATCAGCCCCAGCATTTT
J gene: TRBJ1-3; V gene: TRBV7-2; clone size: .; D gene: TRBD1; CDR3 protein: CASSLGPPGTAGNTIYF; CDR3 DNA: TGTGCCAGCAGCTTAGGGCCCCCAGGGACAGCTGGAAACACCATATATTTT
J gene: TRBJ2-3; V gene: TRBV10-3; clone size: .; D gene: TRBD2; CDR3 protein: CAIAPAGTSGSDTQYF; CDR3 DNA: TGTGCCATCGCCCCGGCCGGGACTAGCGGGAGTGATACGCAGTATTTT
J gene: TRBJ2-7; V gene: TRBV6-1; clone size: .; D gene: .; CDR3 protein: CASSGDRSSYEQYF; CDR3 DNA: TGTGCCAGCAGTGGGGACCGGAGCTCCTACGAGCAGTACTTC
J gene: TRBJ1-2; V gene: TRBV5-4; clone size: .; D gene: TRBD1; CDR3 protein: CASSPSSTGTYGYTF; CDR3 DNA: TGTGCCAGCAGCCCAAGCTCGACAGGGACCTATGGCTACACCTTC
J gene: TRBJ2-1; V gene: TRBV7-8; clone size: .; D gene: TRBD2; CDR3 protein: CASSLMPSGSYNEQFF; CDR3 DNA: TGTGCCAGCAGCTTAATGCCTAGCGGTTCTTACAATGAGCAGTTCTTC
J gene: TRBJ2-5; V gene: TRBV6-5; clone size: .; D gene: TRBD2; CDR3 protein: CASRLAGGIETQYF; CDR3 DNA: TGTGCCAGCAGACTAGCGGGAGGTATTGAGACCCAGTACTTC
J gene: TRBJ2-2; V gene: TRBV7-8; clone size: .; D gene: .; CDR3 protein: CASSPGPITGELFF; CDR3 DNA: TGTGCCAGCAGCCCGGGACCCATCACCGGGGAGCTGTTTTTT
J gene: TRBJ2-7; V gene: TRBV7-2; clone size: .; D gene: TRBD2; CDR3 protein: CASSPRAGVGWEQYF; CDR3 DNA: TGTGCCAGCAGCCCACGGGCGGGAGTAGGATGGGAGCAGTACTTC
J gene: TRBJ1-4; V gene: TRBV7-9; clone size: .; D gene: TRBD1; CDR3 protein: CASRTTGGGGKLFF; CDR3 DNA: TGTGCCAGCAGAACGACAGGGGGCGGCGGAAAACTGTTTTTT
J gene: TRBJ2-2; V gene: TRBV6-1; clone size: .; D gene: TRBD2; CDR3 protein: CASSELAGDTGELFF; CDR3 DNA: TGTGCCAGCAGTGAACTAGCGGGAGACACCGGGGAGCTGTTTTTT
J gene: TRBJ1-1; V gene: TRBV27; clone size: .; D gene: .; CDR3 protein: CASSLRVMNTEAFF; CDR3 DNA: TGTGCCAGCAGTTTACGCGTCATGAACACTGAAGCTTTCTTT